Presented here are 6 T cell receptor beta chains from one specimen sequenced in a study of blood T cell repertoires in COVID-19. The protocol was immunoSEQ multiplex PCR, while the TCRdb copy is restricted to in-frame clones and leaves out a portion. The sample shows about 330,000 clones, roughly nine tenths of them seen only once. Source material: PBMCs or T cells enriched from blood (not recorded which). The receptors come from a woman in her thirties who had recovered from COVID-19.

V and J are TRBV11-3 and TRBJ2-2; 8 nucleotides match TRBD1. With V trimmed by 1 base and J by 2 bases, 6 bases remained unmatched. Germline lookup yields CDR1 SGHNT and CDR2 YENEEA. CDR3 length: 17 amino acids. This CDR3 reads CASSLGRTGLNTGELFF. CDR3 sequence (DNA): TGTGCCAGCAGCTTAGGCCGGACAGGGTTAAACACCGGGGAGCTGTTTTTT.

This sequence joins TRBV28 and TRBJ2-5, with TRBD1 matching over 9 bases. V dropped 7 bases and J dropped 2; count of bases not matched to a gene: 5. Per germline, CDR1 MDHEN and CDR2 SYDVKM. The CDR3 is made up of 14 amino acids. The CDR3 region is CASKRQGVQETQYF. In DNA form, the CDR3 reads TGTGCCAGCAAACGACAGGGGGTGCAAGAGACCCAGTACTTC.

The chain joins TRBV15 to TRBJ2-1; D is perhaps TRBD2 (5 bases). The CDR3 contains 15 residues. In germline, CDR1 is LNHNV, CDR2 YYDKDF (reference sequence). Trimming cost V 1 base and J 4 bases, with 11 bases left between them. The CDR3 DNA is TGTGCCACCAGCAGAGGGGCCGGGAATTACAATGAGCAGTTCTTC. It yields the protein CATSRGAGNYNEQFF. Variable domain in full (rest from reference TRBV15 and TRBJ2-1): DAMVIQNPRYQVTQFGKPVTLSCSQTLNHNVMYWYQQKSSQAPKLLFHYYDKDFNNEADTPDNFQSRRPNTSFCFLDIRSPGLGDTAMYLCATSRGAGNYNEQFFGPGTRLTVL.

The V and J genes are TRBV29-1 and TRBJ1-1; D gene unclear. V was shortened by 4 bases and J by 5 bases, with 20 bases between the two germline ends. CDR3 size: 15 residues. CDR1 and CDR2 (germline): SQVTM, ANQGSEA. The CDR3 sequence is CSVVPQLSLSTEAFF. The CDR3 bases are TGCAGCGTTGTTCCGCAACTGAGTTTGTCTACTGAAGCTTTCTTT.

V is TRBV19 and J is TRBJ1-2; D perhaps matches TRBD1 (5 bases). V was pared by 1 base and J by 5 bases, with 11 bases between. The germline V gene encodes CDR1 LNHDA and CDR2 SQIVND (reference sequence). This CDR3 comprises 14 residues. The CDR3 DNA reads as TGTGCCAGTAGTATAGCGGCAGGGAGGTATGGCTACACCTTC. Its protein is CASSIAAGRYGYTF.

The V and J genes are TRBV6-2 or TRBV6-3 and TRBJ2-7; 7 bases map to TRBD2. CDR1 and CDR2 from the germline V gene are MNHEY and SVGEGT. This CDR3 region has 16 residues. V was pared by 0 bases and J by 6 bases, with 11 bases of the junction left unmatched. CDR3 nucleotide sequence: TGTGCCAGCAGTTACTCATCGGGGGGTCCGTCAGTCGAGCAGTACTTC. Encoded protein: CASSYSSGGPSVEQYF.